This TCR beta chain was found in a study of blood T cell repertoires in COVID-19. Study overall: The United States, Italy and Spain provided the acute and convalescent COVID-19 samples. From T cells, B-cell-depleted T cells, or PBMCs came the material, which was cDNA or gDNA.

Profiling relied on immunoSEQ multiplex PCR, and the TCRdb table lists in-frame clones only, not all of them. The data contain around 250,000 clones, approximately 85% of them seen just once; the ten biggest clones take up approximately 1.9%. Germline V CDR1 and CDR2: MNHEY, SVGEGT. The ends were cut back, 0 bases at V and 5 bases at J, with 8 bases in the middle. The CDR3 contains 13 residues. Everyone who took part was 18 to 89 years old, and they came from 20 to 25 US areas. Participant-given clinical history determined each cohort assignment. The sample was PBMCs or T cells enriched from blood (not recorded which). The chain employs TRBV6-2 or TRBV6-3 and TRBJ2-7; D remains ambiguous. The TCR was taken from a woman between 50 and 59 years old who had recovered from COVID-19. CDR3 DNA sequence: TGTGCCAGCAGTTACTCTAGATTCCACGAGCAGTACTTC. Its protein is CASSYSRFHEQYF.